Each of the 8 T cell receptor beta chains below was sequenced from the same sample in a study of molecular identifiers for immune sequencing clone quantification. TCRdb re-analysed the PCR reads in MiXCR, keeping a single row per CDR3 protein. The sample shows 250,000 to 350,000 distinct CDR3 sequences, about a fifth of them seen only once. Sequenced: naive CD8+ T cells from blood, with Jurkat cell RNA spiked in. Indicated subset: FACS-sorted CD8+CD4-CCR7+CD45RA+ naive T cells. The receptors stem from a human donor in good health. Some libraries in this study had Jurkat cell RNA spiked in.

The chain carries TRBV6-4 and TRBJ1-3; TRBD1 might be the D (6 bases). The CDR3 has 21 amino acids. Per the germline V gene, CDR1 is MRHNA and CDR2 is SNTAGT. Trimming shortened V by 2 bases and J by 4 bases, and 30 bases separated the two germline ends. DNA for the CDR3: TGTGCCAGCAGTGACCCGAGAAAAGCCCTCCAAGGGGGGGTGAAAGGAAACACCATATATTTT. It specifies CASSDPRKALQGGVKGNTIYF.

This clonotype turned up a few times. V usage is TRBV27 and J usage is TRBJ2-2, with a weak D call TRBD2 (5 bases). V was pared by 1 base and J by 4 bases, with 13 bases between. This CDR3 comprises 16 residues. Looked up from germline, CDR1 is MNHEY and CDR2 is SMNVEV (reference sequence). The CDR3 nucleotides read TGTGCCAGCAGTTTATTAGCGCCCATTAGCACCGGGGAGCTGTTTTTT. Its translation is CASSLLAPISTGELFF.

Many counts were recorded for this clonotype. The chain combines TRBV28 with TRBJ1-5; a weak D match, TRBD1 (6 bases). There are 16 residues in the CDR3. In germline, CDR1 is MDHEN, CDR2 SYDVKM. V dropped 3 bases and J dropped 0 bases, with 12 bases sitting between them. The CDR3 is CASSLGHAYSNQPQHF. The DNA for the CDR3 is TGTGCCAGCAGTTTGGGACACGCGTATAGCAATCAGCCCCAGCATTTT.

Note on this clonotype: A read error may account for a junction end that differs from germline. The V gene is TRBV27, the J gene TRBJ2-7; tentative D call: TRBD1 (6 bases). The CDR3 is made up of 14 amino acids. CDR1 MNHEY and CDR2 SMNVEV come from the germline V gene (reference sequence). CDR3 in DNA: TGTGCCAGCAGTATCTACACAGGGCCCTACGAGCAGGACTTC. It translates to CASSIYTGPYEQDF.

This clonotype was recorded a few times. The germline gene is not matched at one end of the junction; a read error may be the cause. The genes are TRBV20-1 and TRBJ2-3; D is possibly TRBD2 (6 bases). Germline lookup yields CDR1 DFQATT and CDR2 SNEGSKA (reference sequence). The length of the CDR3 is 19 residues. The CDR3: CSARAHLTNGGESTDTQYF. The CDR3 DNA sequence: TGCAGTGCCAGAGCCCACCTAACCAACGGCGGGGAAAGCACAGATACGCAGTATTTT.

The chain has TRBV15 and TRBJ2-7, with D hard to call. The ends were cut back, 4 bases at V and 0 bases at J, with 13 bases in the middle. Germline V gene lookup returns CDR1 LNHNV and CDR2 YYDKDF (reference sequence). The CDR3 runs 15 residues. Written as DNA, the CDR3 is TGTGCCACCAGCAAAGTCCCTCGTAGCTCCTACGAGCAGTACTTC. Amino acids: CATSKVPRSSYEQYF.

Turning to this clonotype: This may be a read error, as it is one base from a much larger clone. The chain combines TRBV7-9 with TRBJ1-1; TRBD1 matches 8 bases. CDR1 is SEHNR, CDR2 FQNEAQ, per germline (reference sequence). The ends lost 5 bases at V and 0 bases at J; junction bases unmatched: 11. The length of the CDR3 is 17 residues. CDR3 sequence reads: CASSLGQGWGMNTEAFF. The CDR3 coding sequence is TGTGCCAGCAGCCTCGGACAGGGTTGGGGCATGAACACTGAAGCTTTCTTT.

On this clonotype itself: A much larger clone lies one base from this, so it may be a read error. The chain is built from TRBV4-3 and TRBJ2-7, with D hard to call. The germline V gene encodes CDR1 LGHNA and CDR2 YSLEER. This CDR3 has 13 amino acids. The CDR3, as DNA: TGCGCCAGCAGCCAATTTACTGGATCCGAGCAGTGCTTC. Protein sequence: CASSQFTGSEQCF.